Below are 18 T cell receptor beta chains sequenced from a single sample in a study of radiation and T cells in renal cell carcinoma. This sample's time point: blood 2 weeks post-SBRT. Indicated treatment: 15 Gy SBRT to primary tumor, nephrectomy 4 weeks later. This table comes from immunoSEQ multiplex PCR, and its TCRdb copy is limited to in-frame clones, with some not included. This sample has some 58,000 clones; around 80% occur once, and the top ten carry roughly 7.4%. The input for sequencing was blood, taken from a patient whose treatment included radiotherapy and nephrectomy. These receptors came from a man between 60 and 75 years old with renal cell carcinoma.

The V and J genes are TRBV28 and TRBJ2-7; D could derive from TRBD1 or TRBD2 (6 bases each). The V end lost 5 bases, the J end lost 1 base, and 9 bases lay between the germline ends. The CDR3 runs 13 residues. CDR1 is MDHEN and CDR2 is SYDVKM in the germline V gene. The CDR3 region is CASSRGTSYEQYF. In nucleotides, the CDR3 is TGTGCCAGCAGTCGGGGGACATCCTACGAGCAGTACTTC.

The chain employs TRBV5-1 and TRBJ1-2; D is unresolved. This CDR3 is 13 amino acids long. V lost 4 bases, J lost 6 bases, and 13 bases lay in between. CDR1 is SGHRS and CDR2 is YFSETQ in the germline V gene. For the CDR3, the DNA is TGCGCCAGCAGCCCACGTTGGGGAGATGGCTACACCTTC. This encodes CASSPRWGDGYTF.

The CDR3 DNA reads TGTGCCAGCAGCCCAGGGGGGGATGGCTACACCTTC. Amino acid sequence: CASSPGGDGYTF. This chain links TRBV5-4 with TRBJ1-2; TRBD1 matches 7 bases. The CDR3 is 12 amino acids. Germline values: CDR1 SGHNT, CDR2 YYREEE (reference sequence). The J segment lost 6 bases and the V segment lost 4 bases, leaving 3 bases of the junction unmatched.

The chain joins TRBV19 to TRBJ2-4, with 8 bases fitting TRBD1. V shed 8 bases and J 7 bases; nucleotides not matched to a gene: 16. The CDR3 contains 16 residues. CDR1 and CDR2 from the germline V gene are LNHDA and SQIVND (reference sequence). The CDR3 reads CASSPRTGIGGNIQYF. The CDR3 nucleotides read TGTGCCAGTTCTCCCCGGACAGGGATTGGAGGGAACATTCAGTACTTC.

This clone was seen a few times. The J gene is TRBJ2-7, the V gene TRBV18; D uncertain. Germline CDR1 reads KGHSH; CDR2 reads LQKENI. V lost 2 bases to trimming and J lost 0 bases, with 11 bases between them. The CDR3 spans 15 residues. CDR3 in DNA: TGTGCCAGCTCACCAGAGCGAGTAAGCTCCTACGAGCAGTACTTC. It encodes CASSPERVSSYEQYF.

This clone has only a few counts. CDR3 DNA sequence: TGTGCCAGCAGTGAGGGGATAGGAGACGCTTACTACGAGCAGTACGTC. This encodes CASSEGIGDAYYEQYV. J is TRBJ2-7 and V is TRBV6-1; D remains unclear. The germline V and J ends were trimmed by 3 bases and 3 bases, with 18 bases remaining between them. The V gene's germline CDR1 is MNHNS and CDR2 SASEGT. This CDR3 has 16 amino acids.

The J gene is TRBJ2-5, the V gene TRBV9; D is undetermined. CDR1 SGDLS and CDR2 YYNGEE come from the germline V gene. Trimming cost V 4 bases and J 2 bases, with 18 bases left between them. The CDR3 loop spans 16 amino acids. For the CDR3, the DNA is TGTGCCAGCAGCCCCCTTCTAGTTAGTGATCAAGAGACCCAGTACTTC. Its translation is CASSPLLVSDQETQYF. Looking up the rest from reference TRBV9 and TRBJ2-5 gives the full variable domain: DSGVTQTPKHLITATGQRVTLRCSPRSGDLSVYWYQQSLDQGLQFLIQYYNGEERAKGNILERFSAQQFPDLHSELNLSSLELGDSALYFCASSPLLVSDQETQYFGPGTRLLVL.

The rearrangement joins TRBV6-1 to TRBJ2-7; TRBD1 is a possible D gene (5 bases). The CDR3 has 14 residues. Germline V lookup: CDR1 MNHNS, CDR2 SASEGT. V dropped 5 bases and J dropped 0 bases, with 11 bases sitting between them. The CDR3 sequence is CASSSWTISYEQYV. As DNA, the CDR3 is TGTGCCAGCAGTTCTTGGACAATCTCCTACGAGCAGTACGTC.

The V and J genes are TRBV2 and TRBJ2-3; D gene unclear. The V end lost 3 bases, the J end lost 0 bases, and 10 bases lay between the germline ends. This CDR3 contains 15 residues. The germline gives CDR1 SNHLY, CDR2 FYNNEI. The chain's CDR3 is CASSDLGKSTDTQYF. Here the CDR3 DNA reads TGTGCCAGCAGTGATTTAGGGAAAAGCACAGATACGCAGTATTTT. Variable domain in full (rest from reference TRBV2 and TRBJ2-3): EPEVTQTPSHQVTQMGQEVILRCVPISNHLYFYWYRQILGQKVEFLVSFYNNEISEKSEIFDDQFSVERPDGSNFTLKIRSTKLEDSAMYFCASSDLGKSTDTQYFGPGTRLTVL.

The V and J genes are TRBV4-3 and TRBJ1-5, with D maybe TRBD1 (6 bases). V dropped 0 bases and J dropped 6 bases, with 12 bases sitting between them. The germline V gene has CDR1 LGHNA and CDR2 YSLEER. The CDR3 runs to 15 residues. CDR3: CASSQDSTGFQPQHF. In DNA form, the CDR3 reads TGCGCCAGCAGCCAAGATTCAACAGGGTTTCAGCCCCAGCATTTT.

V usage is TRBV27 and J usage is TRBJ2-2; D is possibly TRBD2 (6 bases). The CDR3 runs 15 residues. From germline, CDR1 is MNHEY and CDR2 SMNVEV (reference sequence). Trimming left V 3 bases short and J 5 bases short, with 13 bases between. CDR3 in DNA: TGTGCCAGCAGTTTCTCCGCTAGCGTGACCGGGGAGCTGTTTTTT. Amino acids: CASSFSASVTGELFF.

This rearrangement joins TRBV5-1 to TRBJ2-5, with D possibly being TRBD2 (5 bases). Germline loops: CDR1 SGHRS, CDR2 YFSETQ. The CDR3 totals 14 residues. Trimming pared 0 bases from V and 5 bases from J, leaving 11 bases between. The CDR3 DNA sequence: TGCGCCAGCAGCTTGGCTACTAGATTGGAGACCCAGTACTTC. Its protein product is CASSLATRLETQYF.

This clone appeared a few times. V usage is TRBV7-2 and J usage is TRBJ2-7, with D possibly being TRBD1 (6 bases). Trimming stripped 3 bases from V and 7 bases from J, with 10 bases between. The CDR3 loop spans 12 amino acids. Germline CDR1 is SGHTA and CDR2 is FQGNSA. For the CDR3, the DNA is TGTGCCAGCAGCTTCGGGACACGGGAGCAGTACTTC. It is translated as CASSFGTREQYF.

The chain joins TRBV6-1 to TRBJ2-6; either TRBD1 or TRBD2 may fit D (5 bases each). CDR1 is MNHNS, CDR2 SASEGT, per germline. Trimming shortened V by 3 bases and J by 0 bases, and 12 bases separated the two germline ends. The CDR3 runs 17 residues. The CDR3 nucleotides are TGTGCCAGCAGTGAGTTGGGACCGACCTCTGGGGCCAACGTCCTGACTTTC. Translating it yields CASSELGPTSGANVLTF.

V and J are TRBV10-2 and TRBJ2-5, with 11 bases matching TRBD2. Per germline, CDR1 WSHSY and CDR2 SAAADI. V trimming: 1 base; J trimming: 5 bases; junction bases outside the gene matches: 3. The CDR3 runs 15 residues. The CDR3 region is CASSELAGGEETQYF. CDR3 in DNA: TGCGCCAGCAGTGAGTTAGCGGGGGGGGAGGAGACCCAGTACTTC.

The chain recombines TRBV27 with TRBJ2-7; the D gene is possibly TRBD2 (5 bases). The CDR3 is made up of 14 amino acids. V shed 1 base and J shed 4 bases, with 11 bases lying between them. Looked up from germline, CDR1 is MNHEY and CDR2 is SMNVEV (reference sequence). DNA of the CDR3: TGTGCCAGCAGTTTATTGGGAGTAGGGTACGAGCAGTACTTC. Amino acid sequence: CASSLLGVGYEQYF.

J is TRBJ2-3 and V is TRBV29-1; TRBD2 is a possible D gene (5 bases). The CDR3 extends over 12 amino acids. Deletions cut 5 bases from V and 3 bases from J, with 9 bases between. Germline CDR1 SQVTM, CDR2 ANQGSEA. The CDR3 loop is CSVWRSTDTQYF. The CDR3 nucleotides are TGCAGCGTTTGGAGGTCGACAGATACGCAGTATTTT.

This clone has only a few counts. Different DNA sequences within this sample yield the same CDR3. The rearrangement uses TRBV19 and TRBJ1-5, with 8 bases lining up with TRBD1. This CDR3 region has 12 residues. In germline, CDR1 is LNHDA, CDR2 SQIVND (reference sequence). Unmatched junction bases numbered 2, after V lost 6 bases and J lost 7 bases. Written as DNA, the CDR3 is TGTGCCAGTAGGGACAGGGACCAGCCCCAGCATTTT. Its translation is CASRDRDQPQHF.